What follows are 3 T cell receptor beta chains derived from one specimen sequenced in a study of OX40 agonist ivuxolimab in advanced cancers. Assay used: immunoSEQ multiplex PCR; TCRdb lists only in-frame clones, some missing. This table holds some 79,000 clones, roughly 92% found once. The specimen was CD4+ or CD8+ T cells sorted from blood, collected in a trial of the OX40 agonist ivuxolimab. The source is an adult with an advanced solid tumor such as melanoma, head and neck, liver or kidney cancer.

This rearrangement joins TRBV2 to TRBJ2-7; possibly TRBD1 for D (7 bases). The CDR3 is 11 residues long. Trimming stripped 11 bases from V and 6 bases from J, with 14 bases between. Germline V gene lookup returns CDR1 SNHLY and CDR2 FYNNEI. The CDR3 DNA reads as TGTGCCGGAGGGACAGTGGGCGAGCAGTACTTC. The encoded protein is CAGGTVGEQYF.

This sequence joins TRBV18 and TRBJ2-2, with a weak D call TRBD1 (6 bases). Germline V gene data show CDR1 as KGHSH and CDR2 as LQKENI. Trimming stripped 3 bases from V and 6 bases from J, with 14 bases between. This CDR3 spans 15 amino acids. CDR3 sequence: CASSPQQGLAGELFF. CDR3 nucleotide sequence: TGTGCCAGCTCACCGCAACAGGGCCTCGCCGGGGAGCTGTTTTTT.

The genes are TRBV5-4 and TRBJ2-7; D is possibly TRBD1 (6 bases). There are 15 residues in the CDR3. Germline loops: CDR1 SGHNT, CDR2 YYREEE (reference sequence). Trimming pared 4 bases from V and 3 bases from J, leaving 17 bases between. CDR3 region: CASSPKIDRNYEQYF. The CDR3 DNA reads as TGTGCCAGCAGCCCGAAAATAGACAGGAACTACGAGCAGTACTTC.